What follows are 24 T cell receptor beta chains derived from one specimen sequenced in a study of cytomegalovirus exposure and HLA in healthy donors. Some clones are missing from TCRdb's copy, which holds only in-frame ones; the method was immunoSEQ multiplex PCR. The table records roughly 100,000 clones, approximately 94% of them present only once. The sample was PBMCs. All receptors come from a woman aged 18-29 years in good health and CMV-seronegative.

The rearrangement uses TRBV5-4 and TRBJ1-1; 7 bases agree with TRBD1. Trimming at V came to 4 bases and at J to 1 base, leaving 4 bases not matched to a gene. The CDR3 runs 14 residues. The germline CDR1 and CDR2 sequences are SGHNT and YYREEE (reference sequence). CDR3 amino acids: CASSPRQGNTEAFF. CDR3 coding DNA: TGTGCCAGCAGCCCTCGACAGGGGAACACTGAAGCTTTCTTT. The whole variable domain, remainder taken from reference TRBV5-4 and TRBJ1-1, is ETGVTQSPTHLIKTRGQQVTLRCSSQSGHNTVSWYQQALGQGPQFIFQYYREEENGRGNFPPRFSGLQFPNYSSELNVNALELDDSALYLCASSPRQGNTEAFFGQGTRLTVV.

V and J are TRBV5-8 and TRBJ2-5; possible D gene TRBD2, 5 bases. The CDR3 is 14 residues long. Per the germline V gene, CDR1 is SGHTS and CDR2 is YDEGEE. Trimming shortened V by 1 base and J by 9 bases, and 16 bases separated the two germline ends. CDR3 loop: CASSLLSGGFSQYF. In DNA, the CDR3 is TGTGCCAGCAGCTTGCTGAGCGGAGGATTCTCCCAGTACTTC.

This clone showed up just once. This chain links TRBV5-1 with TRBJ2-1, with 7 bases matching TRBD2. V lost 4 bases, J lost 0 bases, and 7 bases stayed unmatched. The CDR3 contains 16 residues. Germline V gene data show CDR1 as SGHRS and CDR2 as YFSETQ. CDR3 coding DNA: TGCGCCAGCAGCATAGAGCGGGGCAGCTCCTACAATGAGCAGTTCTTC. Protein sequence: CASSIERGSSYNEQFF. The variable domain in full, completed from reference TRBV5-1 and TRBJ2-1, reads KAGVTQTPRYLIKTRGQQVTLSCSPISGHRSVSWYQQTPGQGLQFLFEYFSETQRNKGNFPGRFSGRQFSNSRSEMNVSTLELGDSALYLCASSIERGSSYNEQFFGPGTRLTVL.

The chain recombines TRBV7-2 with TRBJ2-3; 8 bases agree with TRBD2. After removal of 5 bases from V and 7 bases from J, the junction contained 8 bases not matched to a gene. This CDR3 is built from 14 residues. The germline CDR1 and CDR2 sequences are SGHTA and FQGNSA. The CDR3 is CASSAGGGQNTQYF. DNA of the CDR3: TGTGCCAGCAGCGCCGGCGGGGGGCAAAATACGCAGTATTTT.

The chain is built from TRBV29-1 and TRBJ2-7, with 13 bases identical to TRBD2. Germline lookup yields CDR1 SQVTM and CDR2 ANQGSEA. CDR3 length: 14 residues. Trimming took 7 bases from V and 2 from J; bases not matched to a gene: 5. CDR3 coding DNA: TGCAGCGCCACGACTAGCGGGAGGCCCTACGAGCAGTACTTC. It yields the protein CSATTSGRPYEQYF.

The rearrangement links TRBV5-5 to TRBJ2-5; D possibly corresponds to TRBD2 (6 bases). Per germline, CDR1 SGHKS and CDR2 YYEKEE (reference sequence). V dropped 3 bases and J dropped 5 bases, with 20 bases sitting between them. The length of the CDR3 is 16 residues. As DNA, the CDR3 is TGTGCCAGCAGCTCCACGCTGACTAGTTACGGGGAGACCCAGTACTTC. This encodes CASSSTLTSYGETQYF.

This chain joins TRBV7-9 and TRBJ2-7; no clear D gene. CDR1 is SEHNR and CDR2 is FQNEAQ in the germline V gene (reference sequence). The CDR3 has 17 residues. The ends were cut back, 5 bases at V and 5 bases at J, with 25 bases in the middle. CDR3 DNA sequence: TGTGCCAGCAGCCTCTCGGCCGGAGCCACGGATCTTCACGAGCAGTACTTC. The encoded protein is CASSLSAGATDLHEQYF. The variable domain in full, with the rest retrieved from reference TRBV7-9 and TRBJ2-7, is DTGVSQNPRHKITKRGQNVTFRCDPISEHNRLYWYRQTLGQGPEFLTYFQNEAQLEKSRLLSDRFSAERPKGSFSTLEIQRTEQGDSAMYLCASSLSAGATDLHEQYFGPGTRLTVT.

This clone has just one count. This chain joins TRBV9 and TRBJ1-2, with D perhaps TRBD1 (6 bases). The CDR3 loop spans 14 amino acids. V shed 0 bases and J shed 6 bases, with 12 bases lying between them. In germline, CDR1 is SGDLS, CDR2 YYNGEE. The CDR3 protein is CASSVGPGADGYTF. The CDR3 DNA sequence: TGTGCCAGCAGCGTAGGACCAGGGGCGGATGGCTACACCTTC.

V and J are TRBV7-9 and TRBJ2-7, with D possibly matching TRBD2 (5 bases). Germline V gene sequence: CDR1 SEHNR, CDR2 FQNEAQ (reference sequence). The ends were cut back, 7 bases at V and 2 bases at J, with 12 bases in the middle. This CDR3 has 13 amino acids. Here the CDR3 reads CASTPEGAYEQYF. The CDR3 DNA reads as TGTGCCAGCACCCCTGAGGGCGCCTACGAGCAGTACTTC.

The chain employs TRBV15 and TRBJ2-4, with unresolved D. The CDR3 has 16 residues. Germline V gene data show CDR1 as LNHNV and CDR2 as YYDKDF (reference sequence). Trimming took 2 bases from V and 2 from J, leaving 13 bases between them. The CDR3 DNA sequence: TGTGCCACCAGCAGATTCGAAGCCCTCACCAAAAACATTCAGTACTTC. Amino acid sequence: CATSRFEALTKNIQYF.

The chain is built from TRBV30 and TRBJ2-3; maybe TRBD1 (6 bases). CDR1 GTSNPN and CDR2 SVGIG come from the germline V gene (reference sequence). The V end was cut by 1 base, the J end by 3 bases, with 26 bases between. The CDR3 is made up of 19 amino acids. The CDR3, as DNA: TGTGCCTGGAGTGCTAATCACCGCCAGGGGCGTTTTCGGACAGATACGCAGTATTTT. Translated: CAWSANHRQGRFRTDTQYF.

This chain links TRBV9 with TRBJ2-5; D call uncertain. Trimming took 0 bases from V and 2 from J, leaving 8 bases between them. This CDR3 is built from 14 residues. Per germline, CDR1 SGDLS and CDR2 YYNGEE. The CDR3 DNA is TGTGCCAGCAGCGTAGGCGACATGCAAGAGACCCAGTACTTC. It encodes CASSVGDMQETQYF.

The chain links TRBV2 to TRBJ2-3, with D possibly TRBD2 on 6 matching bases. CDR3 length equals 13 residues. V dropped 9 bases and J dropped 5 bases, with 15 bases sitting between them. Germline V gives CDR1 SNHLY, CDR2 FYNNEI. Here the CDR3 DNA reads TGTGCCAGTTGCCTAGCGTTGGGAGATACGCAGTATTTT. It translates to CASCLALGDTQYF.

The chain carries TRBV5-1 and TRBJ1-2, with 7 bases matching TRBD1. The CDR3 spans 13 residues. After removal of 1 base from V and 10 bases from J, the junction contained 7 bases not matched to a gene. Germline-derived CDR1 and CDR2 are SGHRS and YFSETQ. For the CDR3, the DNA is TGCGCCAGCAGCTTGTCCGACAGGGAGGACTACACCTTC. Its protein is CASSLSDREDYTF.

The chain couples TRBV29-1 to TRBJ1-1; 11 bases align to TRBD1. This CDR3 contains 13 residues. The germline CDR1 and CDR2 sequences are SQVTM and ANQGSEA. V gave up 6 bases and J gave up 5 bases; unmatched junction bases: 5. CDR3 in amino acids: CSVLRDRGTEAFF. The DNA of the CDR3 is TGCAGCGTCCTCCGGGACAGGGGGACTGAAGCTTTCTTT.

This chain links TRBV6-5 with TRBJ2-7; 12 bases are a match to TRBD2. The V segment lost 6 bases and the J segment 4 bases; nucleotides outside the gene matches: 4. The CDR3 has 14 amino acids. Germline values: CDR1 MNHEY, CDR2 SVGAGI. The CDR3 loop is CASRRGTSGYEQYF. The CDR3 region has the DNA TGTGCCAGCAGAAGGGGGACTAGCGGGTACGAGCAGTACTTC.

The chain has TRBV7-2 and TRBJ2-1; perhaps TRBD2 as D (5 bases). The V and J ends lost 4 bases and 6 bases respectively, with 19 bases between them. The CDR3 extends over 16 amino acids. Germline CDR1 is SGHTA and CDR2 is FQGNSA. The CDR3 sequence: CASSSAGGSQSNEQFF. CDR3 nucleotide sequence: TGTGCCAGCAGCTCCGCCGGCGGGTCCCAGTCCAATGAGCAGTTCTTC.

V is TRBV6-1 and J is TRBJ2-3; 7 positions agree with TRBD2. Losses at the gene ends were 4 bases for V and 2 bases for J; bases not matched to a gene: 12. The CDR3 contains 17 residues. The V gene's germline CDR1 is MNHNS and CDR2 SASEGT. DNA of the CDR3: TGTGCCAGCAGTGGTGGCCGCAGGCGGGGGAACACAGATACGCAGTATTTT. Amino acid sequence: CASSGGRRRGNTDTQYF.

V and J are TRBV4-1 and TRBJ2-7; tentative D call: TRBD2 (5 bases). The CDR3 totals 12 residues. From germline, CDR1 is MGHRA and CDR2 YSYEKL. V lost 6 bases and J lost 2, with 8 bases in between. In nucleotides, the CDR3 is TGCGCCAGCAGTCCCGGGGCCTACGAGCAGTACTTC. Translating gives CASSPGAYEQYF.

The V call is TRBV19, the J call TRBJ2-1; 8 nucleotides line up with TRBD2. With 3 bases clipped from V and 4 bases from J, the junction kept 11 bases outside the gene matches. The CDR3 runs 17 residues. The germline CDR1 and CDR2 sequences are LNHDA and SQIVND (reference sequence). The CDR3 DNA sequence: TGTGCCAGTAGTATTACCTCAGCGGGAGCTGCATACAATGAGCAGTTCTTC. Encoded protein: CASSITSAGAAYNEQFF.

Here the CDR3 DNA reads TGTGCCAGCAGCTTAGCGGTGGGAGGGGACTACCTACGAGGGCAGTACTTC. This gives the protein CASSLAVGGDYLRGQYF. The gene calls are TRBV7-8 and TRBJ2-7; 7 bases are a match to TRBD2. Trimming cost V 0 bases and J 9 bases; bases outside gene matches: 17. Germline V gene sequence: CDR1 SGHVS, CDR2 FQNEAQ. The CDR3 has 17 amino acids.

The sample holds one count of this clone. The CDR3 is CASRAGFYGYTF. CDR3 nucleotides: TGTGCCAGCAGAGCGGGATTCTATGGCTACACCTTC. The rearrangement links TRBV2 to TRBJ1-2; D call uncertain. There are 12 residues in the CDR3. Germline V gene lookup returns CDR1 SNHLY and CDR2 FYNNEI. Trimming pared 6 bases from V and 4 bases from J, leaving 9 bases between.

This rearrangement joins TRBV13 to TRBJ2-7; D remains ambiguous. CDR3 length: 15 residues. Germline V gene data show CDR1 as PRHDT and CDR2 as FYEKMQ (reference sequence). V shed 2 bases and J shed 4 bases, with 15 bases lying between them. Here the CDR3 reads CASSLSTGLGYEQYF. The CDR3 region has the DNA TGTGCCAGCAGCTTATCCACGGGTTTGGGTTACGAGCAGTACTTC.

The V gene is TRBV9, the J gene TRBJ2-7; the match to TRBD2 covers 8 bases. J lost 6 bases, V lost 2 bases, and 4 bases had no gene match. Germline-derived CDR1 and CDR2 are SGDLS and YYNGEE. CDR3 length: 13 residues. CDR3 in DNA: TGTGCCAGCAGCGTGGCGGGGGGTCGCGAGCAGTACTTC. The encoded protein is CASSVAGGREQYF. Full variable domain (remainder filled in from reference TRBV9 and TRBJ2-7): DSGVTQTPKHLITATGQRVTLRCSPRSGDLSVYWYQQSLDQGLQFLIQYYNGEERAKGNILERFSAQQFPDLHSELNLSSLELGDSALYFCASSVAGGREQYFGPGTRLTVT.